This TCR beta chain derives from a study of control samples from healthy donors and cancer patients (dated by TCRdb to 2019 to 2021). Receptor libraries were prepared by the immunoSEQ multiplex PCR assay. Sourced from immuneACCESS, this table was stored by TCRdb with only in-frame sequences that have V and J called. A share of the clones is absent; for the studies checked, an unresolved V gene accounts for under half, and the remainder has no known explanation. Here the sample has 45,000 to 60,000 clones; about 95% occur a single time. Less than 4.5% of the sample rests with the top ten. About this clone: This receptor's antigen is unknown. Base qualities are missing; no much larger clone stands one base away.

From the cysteine up to the phenylalanine, the CDR3 has a length of 17 residues. The retained sequence is limited to the CDR3, 51 bases, with the frame set at the first base. The germline V gene yields SGHRS for CDR1 and YFSETQ for CDR2. Compared with germline, V lacks 5 bases and J lacks 2 bases; bases without a gene match: 10. The chain was built from TRBV5-1 and TRBJ2-2, with 9 bases in between that match TRBD1. Sequenced sample: blood. This sequence was found in a man aged 25-45 years in good health. The CDR3 sequence is CASRPGGDRANTGELFF. The nucleotide sequence is TGCGCCAGCAGACCAGGTGGGGACAGGGCCAACACCGGGGAGCTGTTTTTT.